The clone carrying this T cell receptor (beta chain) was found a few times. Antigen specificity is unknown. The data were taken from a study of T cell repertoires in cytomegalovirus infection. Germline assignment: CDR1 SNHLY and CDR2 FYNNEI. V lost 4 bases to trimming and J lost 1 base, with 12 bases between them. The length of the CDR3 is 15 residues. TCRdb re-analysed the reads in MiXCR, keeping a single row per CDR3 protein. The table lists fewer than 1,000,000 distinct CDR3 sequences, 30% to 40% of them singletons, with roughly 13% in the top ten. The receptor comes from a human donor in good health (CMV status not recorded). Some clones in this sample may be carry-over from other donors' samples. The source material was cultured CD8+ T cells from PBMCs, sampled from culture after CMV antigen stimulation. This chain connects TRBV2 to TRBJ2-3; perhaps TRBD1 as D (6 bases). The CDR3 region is CASSVKAGGTDTQYF. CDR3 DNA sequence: TGTGCCAGCAGTGTTAAGGCAGGGGGCACAGATACGCAGTATTTT.